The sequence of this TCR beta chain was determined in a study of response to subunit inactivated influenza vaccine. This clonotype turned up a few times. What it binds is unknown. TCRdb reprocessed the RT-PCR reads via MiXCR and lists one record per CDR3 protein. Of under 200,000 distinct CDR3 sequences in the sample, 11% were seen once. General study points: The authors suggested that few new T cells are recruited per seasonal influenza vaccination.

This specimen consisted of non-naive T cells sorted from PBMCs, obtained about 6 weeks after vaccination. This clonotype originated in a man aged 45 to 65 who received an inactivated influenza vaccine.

CDR3 sequence reads: CASSLSSGSSTDTQYF. The CDR3 region has the DNA TGTGCCAGCAGCTTAAGTAGTGGGTCTAGCACAGATACGCAGTATTTT. This sequence joins TRBV7-3 and TRBJ2-3; D is unclear. Germline assignment: CDR1 SGHTA and CDR2 FQGTGA. With 1 base removed from V and 0 bases from J, the gap between germline ends came to 11 bases. This CDR3 region has 16 residues. The full variable domain, with the rest looked up from reference TRBV7-3 and TRBJ2-3, is GAGVSQTPSNKVTEKGKYVELRCDPISGHTALYWYRQSLGQGPEFLIYFQGTGAADDSGLPNDRFFAVRPEGSVSTLKIQRTERGDSAVYLCASSLSSGSSTDTQYFGPGTRLTVL.